The 10 T cell receptor beta chains presented below share a single source sample, sequenced in a study of T cell responses to AZD1222 COVID-19 vaccine (dated by TCRdb to about 2021). The sample's time point label, in plain terms: about 28 days (+/-7) after the second vaccine dose. The library was built by means of the immunoSEQ multiplex PCR assay. Held by TCRdb, this immuneACCESS table contains in-frame sequences only and omits some clones. Under half of the omission traces to an unresolved V gene where checked; the cause of the rest is unknown. Within this sample are about 120,000 clones, with around 86% of them counted one time only. The ten most abundant clones make up around 2.9% of the sample. Sequenced material: peripheral blood, taken 28 days after the second AZD1222 dose. The receptors come from an adult who received the AZD1222 COVID-19 vaccine.

This chain uses TRBV6-5 with TRBJ2-7; D might be TRBD1 (6 bases). Germline loops: CDR1 MNHEY, CDR2 SVGAGI. Trimming left V 8 bases short and J 2 bases short, with 13 bases between. The CDR3 length is 13 residues. CDR3 protein: CASGATGAYEQYF. The CDR3 nucleotides are TGTGCCAGCGGCGCGACAGGAGCCTACGAGCAGTACTTC.

This chain uses TRBV4-2 with TRBJ1-3; TRBD1 aligns across 9 bases. The CDR3 is made up of 14 amino acids. The ends lost 4 bases at V and 7 bases at J; junction bases unmatched: 5. Germline assignment: CDR1 LGHNA and CDR2 YNFKEQ. Written as DNA, the CDR3 is TGTGCCAGCAGCCGTCCCGGGACAGGGAACACCATATATTTT. Amino acids: CASSRPGTGNTIYF.

The chain has TRBV7-9 and TRBJ1-2, with D possibly TRBD1 on 5 matching bases. Germline V gene data show CDR1 as SEHNR and CDR2 as FQNEAQ (reference sequence). The CDR3 totals 14 residues. The V gene lost 0 bases and the J gene lost 8 bases, with 13 bases spanning the gap. The DNA of the CDR3 is TGTGCCAGCAGCTTAGCTTCTCAGGGTTTGGGCTACACCTTC. This sequence encodes CASSLASQGLGYTF. Full variable domain (outside the CDR3, taken from reference TRBV7-9 and TRBJ1-2): DTGVSQNPRHKITKRGQNVTFRCDPISEHNRLYWYRQTLGQGPEFLTYFQNEAQLEKSRLLSDRFSAERPKGSFSTLEIQRTEQGDSAMYLCASSLASQGLGYTFGSGTRLTVV.

The chain employs TRBV9 and TRBJ2-7; TRBD1 might be the D (6 bases). Between the trimmed V and J ends, which lost 0 bases and 4 bases, there was a span of 11 bases. The CDR3 loop spans 14 amino acids. Germline-derived CDR1 and CDR2 are SGDLS and YYNGEE. For the CDR3, the DNA is TGTGCCAGCAGCGTAGGTGGGGGCAGGTACGAGCAGTACTTC. Its protein product is CASSVGGGRYEQYF.

The chain joins TRBV18 to TRBJ1-1; D might be TRBD1 (6 bases). The CDR3 is made up of 15 amino acids. Germline V gene sequence: CDR1 KGHSH, CDR2 LQKENI. V lost 0 bases and J lost 4, with 12 bases in between. The CDR3 loop reads CASSPPGGLGTEAFF. DNA for the CDR3: TGTGCCAGCTCACCACCAGGGGGGCTTGGCACTGAAGCTTTCTTT.

CDR3 bases: TGTGCCAGCAGTGAACGGGGGTACGAGCAGTACTTC. This codes for CASSERGYEQYF. J is TRBJ2-7 and V is TRBV2, with D perhaps matching TRBD2 (6 bases). The CDR3 is made up of 12 amino acids. Deletions cut 2 bases from V and 4 bases from J, with 6 bases between. The germline gives CDR1 SNHLY, CDR2 FYNNEI.

The gene calls are TRBV9 and TRBJ1-2; 7 nucleotides agree with TRBD1. Germline CDR1 and CDR2: SGDLS and YYNGEE. There are 13 residues in the CDR3. After removal of 4 bases from V and 2 bases from J, the junction contained 2 bases not matched to a gene. CDR3 in DNA: TGTGCCAGCAGCCTGGACAGGAACTATGGCTACACCTTC. This sequence encodes CASSLDRNYGYTF.

This clone was counted only a few times. The V gene is TRBV12-3 or TRBV12-4, the J gene TRBJ1-5; D is possibly TRBD1 (6 bases). V dropped 6 bases and J dropped 4 bases, with 10 bases sitting between them. The CDR3 length is 13 residues. The DNA of the CDR3 is TGTGCCAGCAGCCGACAGGTTAATCAGCCCCAGCATTTT. Its translation: CASSRQVNQPQHF.

The rearrangement uses TRBV11-2 and TRBJ2-7; 8 bases line up with TRBD1. The CDR3 contains 14 residues. The V gene end was trimmed by 7 bases and the J gene end by 4 bases; junction bases not matched to a gene: 9. Germline CDR1 is SGHAT and CDR2 is FQNNGV. CDR3 in DNA: TGTGCCAGCACCGCGGACAGGGCGTTGTACGAGCAGTACTTC. Protein: CASTADRALYEQYF. The full variable domain, with the rest looked up from reference TRBV11-2 and TRBJ2-7, is EAGVAQSPRYKIIEKRQSVAFWCNPISGHATLYWYQQILGQGPKLLIQFQNNGVVDDSQLPKDRFSAERLKGVDSTLKIQPAKLEDSAVYLCASTADRALYEQYFGPGTRLTVT.

The V and J genes are TRBV5-1 and TRBJ1-1; a possible D gene is TRBD1 (6 bases). The germline CDR1 and CDR2 sequences are SGHRS and YFSETQ. Trimming took 2 bases from V and 8 from J, leaving 13 bases between them. This CDR3 has 13 amino acids. The CDR3 reads CASSLNRVSEAFF. The CDR3 DNA reads as TGCGCCAGCAGCTTAAACAGGGTTTCGGAAGCTTTCTTT.